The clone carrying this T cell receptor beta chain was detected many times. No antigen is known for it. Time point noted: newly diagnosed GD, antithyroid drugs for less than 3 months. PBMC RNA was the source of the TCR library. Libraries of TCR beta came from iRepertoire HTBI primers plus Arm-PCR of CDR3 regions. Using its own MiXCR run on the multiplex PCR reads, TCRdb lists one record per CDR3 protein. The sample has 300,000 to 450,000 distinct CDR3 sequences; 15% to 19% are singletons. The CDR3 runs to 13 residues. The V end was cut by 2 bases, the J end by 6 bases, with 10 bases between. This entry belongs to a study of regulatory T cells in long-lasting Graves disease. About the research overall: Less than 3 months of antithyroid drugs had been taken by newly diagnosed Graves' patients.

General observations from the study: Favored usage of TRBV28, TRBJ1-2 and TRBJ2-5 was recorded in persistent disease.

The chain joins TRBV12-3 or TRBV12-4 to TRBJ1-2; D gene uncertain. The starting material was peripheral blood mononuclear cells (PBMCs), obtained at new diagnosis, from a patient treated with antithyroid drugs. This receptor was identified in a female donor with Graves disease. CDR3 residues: CASSLSRHDGYTF. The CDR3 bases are TGTGCCAGCAGTTTATCACGACACGATGGCTACACCTTC.